The present T cell receptor beta chain was sequenced within a study of neurological immune-mediated disorders. The sample holds many counts of this clonotype. Noted time point: technical triplicate 3. Where libraries were unsorted, they were derived from 2 million PBMCs stored at -80 degrees C. cDNA was made by 5'RACE with 10-nucleotide random UMIs. From 15-18 subjects, over 170 million TCR-beta sequences were obtained in each sequencing run. TCRdb processed the 5' RACE reads anew with MiXCR; each CDR3 protein has one entry. In the table there are around 47,000 distinct CDR3 sequences, 20% to 25% of which are singletons. CDR1 and CDR2 from the germline V gene are KGHSH and LQKENI. The CDR3 has 15 amino acids. J gave up 7 bases and V 2 bases, and 5 bases lay outside the gene matches.

The receptor's source is a man aged 55 to 69 with HTLV-1-associated myelopathy (HAM/TSP). The chain combines TRBV18 with TRBJ2-1; TRBD1 matches 10 bases. The material sequenced was PBMCs. CDR3: CASSPGQGDGNEQFF. The CDR3 nucleotides read TGTGCCAGCTCACCAGGACAGGGGGACGGAAATGAGCAGTTCTTC.